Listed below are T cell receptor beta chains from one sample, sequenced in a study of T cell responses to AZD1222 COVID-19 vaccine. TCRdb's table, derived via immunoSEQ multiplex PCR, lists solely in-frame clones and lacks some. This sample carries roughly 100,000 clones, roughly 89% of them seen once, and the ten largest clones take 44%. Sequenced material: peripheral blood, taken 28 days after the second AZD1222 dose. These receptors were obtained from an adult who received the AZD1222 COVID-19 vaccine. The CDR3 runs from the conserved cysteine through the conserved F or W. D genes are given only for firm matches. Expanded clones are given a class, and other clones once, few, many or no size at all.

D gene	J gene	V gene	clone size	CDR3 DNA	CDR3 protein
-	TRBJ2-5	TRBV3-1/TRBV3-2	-	TGTGCCAGCAGCCAAGAGGGATTCCAAGAGACCCAGTACTTC	CASSQEGFQETQYF
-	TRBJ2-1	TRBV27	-	TGTGCCAGCAGTCCCCTAGCGTCGAGCTCCTACAATGAGCAGTTCTTC	CASSPLASSSYNEQFF
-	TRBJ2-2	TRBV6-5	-	TGTGCCAGCAGTCCGGACGTCGCTTCCACCGGGGAGCTGTTTTTT	CASSPDVASTGELFF
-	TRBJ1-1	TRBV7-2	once	TGTGCCAGCCGGGGGGGGAGCATAGGCACTGAAGCTTTCTTT	CASRGGSIGTEAFF
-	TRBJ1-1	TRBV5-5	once	TGTGCCAGCAGCTTGTCAGAGATTAAAGCTTTCTTT	CASSLSEIKAFF
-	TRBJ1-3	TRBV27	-	TGTGCCAGCAGTCAGAGGACAGCTGGAAACACCATATATTTT	CASSQRTAGNTIYF
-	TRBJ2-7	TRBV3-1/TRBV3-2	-	TGTGCCAGCAGCCATGGATACTCCTACGAGCAGTACTTC	CASSHGYSYEQYF
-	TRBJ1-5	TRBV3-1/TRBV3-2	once	TGTGCCAGCAGCCAAGGCTTCAATCAGCCCCAGCATTTT	CASSQGFNQPQHF
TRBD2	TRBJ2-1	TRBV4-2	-	TGTGCCAGCAGCCAAGCGGGGGGGGTTGAGCAGTTCTTC	CASSQAGGVEQFF
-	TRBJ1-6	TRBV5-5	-	TGTGCCAGCAGCTTGGAATGGGGGGGGGCCCTCCACTTT	CASSLEWGGALHF
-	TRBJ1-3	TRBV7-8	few	TGTGCCAGCAGCCGTGTAGGGGAAGGAAACACCATATATTTT	CASSRVGEGNTIYF
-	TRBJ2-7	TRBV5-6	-	TGTGCCAGCAGCTTGCGTGGGGGCACGGTCGAAGAGTACTTC	CASSLRGGTVEEYF
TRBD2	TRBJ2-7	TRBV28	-	TGTGCCAGCAGTTTTGGGTTAGCGGGAACCTACGAGCAGTACTTC	CASSFGLAGTYEQYF
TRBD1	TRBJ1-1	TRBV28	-	TGTGCCAGCAGTTTATGGGGCAGGGGGTGGGATGTCGCTGAAGCTTTCTTT	CASSLWGRGWDVAEAFF
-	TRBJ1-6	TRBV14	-	TGTGCCAGCAGCCAAGTCCAGAATAATTCACCCCTCCACTTT	CASSQVQNNSPLHF
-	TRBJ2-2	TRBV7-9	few	TGTGCCAGCATGACTGGATTAAACACCGGGGAGCTGTTTTTT	CASMTGLNTGELFF
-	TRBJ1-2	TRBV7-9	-	TGTGCCAGCAGCTTAGAATACAGCAACTATGGCTACACCTTC	CASSLEYSNYGYTF
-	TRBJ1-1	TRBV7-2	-	TGTGCCAGCAGCTTAGAAGGATCGAAGACTGAAGCTTTCTTT	CASSLEGSKTEAFF
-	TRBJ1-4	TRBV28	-	TGTGCCAGCAGTTTAGGGTCCTCGGGTAATGAAAAACTGTTTTTT	CASSLGSSGNEKLFF
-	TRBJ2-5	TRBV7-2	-	TGTGCCAGCAGCTGGGGGCAAGAGACCCAGTACTTC	CASSWGQETQYF
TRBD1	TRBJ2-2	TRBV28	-	TGTGCCAGCAGACCTGGGACAGGGCTCACCGGGGAGCTGTTTTTT	CASRPGTGLTGELFF
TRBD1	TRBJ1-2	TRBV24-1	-	TGTGCCACCAGTGATTGGCGGACAGGGTATGGCTACACCTTC	CATSDWRTGYGYTF
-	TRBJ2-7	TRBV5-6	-	TGTGCCAGCAGCTTGCGTGTAGTGCATGGCAGCGGATCCTACGAGCAGTACTTC	CASSLRVVHGSGSYEQYF